This entry concerns a single TCR beta chain. The data belong to a study of OX40 agonist ivuxolimab in advanced cancers. The data were produced by immunoSEQ multiplex PCR, yet TCRdb's version contains in-frame clones alone and is incomplete. Found here are over 75,000 clones, around nine tenths of them singletons; the top ten hold less than 0.55%. Trimming pared 5 bases from V and 8 bases from J, leaving 13 bases between. Per the germline V gene, CDR1 is MNHNS and CDR2 is SASEGT. The CDR3 runs to 13 residues. The sample here was CD4+ or CD8+ T cells sorted from blood, taken in a trial of the OX40 agonist ivuxolimab. The chain employs TRBV6-1 and TRBJ2-1; perhaps D is TRBD1 or TRBD2 (5 bases each). This receptor was identified in an adult with an advanced solid tumor such as melanoma, head and neck, liver or kidney cancer. The CDR3 nucleotides read TGTGCCAGCAGTCGGGACCTCCCGGATGAGCAGTTCTTC. It encodes CASSRDLPDEQFF.